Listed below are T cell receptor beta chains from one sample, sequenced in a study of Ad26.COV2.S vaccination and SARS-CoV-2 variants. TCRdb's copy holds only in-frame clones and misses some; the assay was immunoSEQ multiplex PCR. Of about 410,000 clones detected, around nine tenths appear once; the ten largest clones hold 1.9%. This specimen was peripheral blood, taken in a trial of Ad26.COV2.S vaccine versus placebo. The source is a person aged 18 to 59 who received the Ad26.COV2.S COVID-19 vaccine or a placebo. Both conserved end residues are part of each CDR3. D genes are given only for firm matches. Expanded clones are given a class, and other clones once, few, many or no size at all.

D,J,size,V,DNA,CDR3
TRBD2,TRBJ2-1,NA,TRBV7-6,TGTGCCAGCAGCTTAGGGGGTAGCGGGGGTTCCTACAATGAGCAGTTCTTC,CASSLGGSGGSYNEQFF
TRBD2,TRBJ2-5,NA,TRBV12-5,TGTGCTAGTGGTCGCGGGAGGGTGGTAGAGGAGACCCAGTACTTC,CASGRGRVVEETQYF
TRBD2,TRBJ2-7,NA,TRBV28,TGTGCCAGCAGTTTAAGGGCTGGCGGGAGGGAGCAGTACTTC,CASSLRAGGREQYF
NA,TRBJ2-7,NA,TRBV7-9,TGTGCCAGCAGCCCCTTGGCCCTTACAGTGCACGAGCAGTACTTC,CASSPLALTVHEQYF
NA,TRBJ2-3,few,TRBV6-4,TGTGCCAGCAGTGAGGTGGGAGGGGGAACAGATACGCAGTATTTT,CASSEVGGGTDTQYF
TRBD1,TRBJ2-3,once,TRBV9,TGTGCCAGCACCGGACAGGGGAGATGGGGCACAGATACGCAGTATTTT,CASTGQGRWGTDTQYF
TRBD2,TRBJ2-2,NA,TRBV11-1,TGTGCCAGCAGCCTAGCGGGAGTCGGGGAGCTGTTTTTT,CASSLAGVGELFF
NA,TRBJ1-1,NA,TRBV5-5,TGTGCCAGCAGCTTGAGGCCAGGGATAGGCACTGGCACTGAAGCTTTCTTT,CASSLRPGIGTGTEAFF
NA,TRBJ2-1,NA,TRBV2,TGTGCCAGCGGGGGGGGGCTCTACAATGAGCAGTTCTTC,CASGGGLYNEQFF
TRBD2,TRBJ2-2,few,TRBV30,TGTGCCTTAGCGGGAGGCATCGGCGGGGAGCTGTTTTTT,CALAGGIGGELFF
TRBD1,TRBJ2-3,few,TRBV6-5,TGTGCCAGCAGTTACGGGACAGGGGGCGCAGATACGCAGTATTTT,CASSYGTGGADTQYF
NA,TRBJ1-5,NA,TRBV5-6,TGTGCCAGCAGCTTGGCCGGGCCTCTCAATCAGCCCCAGCATTTT,CASSLAGPLNQPQHF
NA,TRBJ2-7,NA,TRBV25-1,TGTGCCAGCAGTGGGTCCTACGAGCAGTACTTC,CASSGSYEQYF
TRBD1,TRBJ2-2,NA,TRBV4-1,TGCGCCAGCAGCCAGGACAGGGTAACCGGGGAGCTGTTTTTT,CASSQDRVTGELFF
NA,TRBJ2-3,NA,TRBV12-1,TGTGCCAGCAGTCTTGGTGCGGGAGCAAGCCCAGATACGCAGTATTTT,CASSLGAGASPDTQYF
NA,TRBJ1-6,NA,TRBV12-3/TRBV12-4,TGTGCCAGCAGTACCCCAGGGAACTCACCCCTCCACTTT,CASSTPGNSPLHF
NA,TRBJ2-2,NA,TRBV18,TGTGCCAGCTCACCTCTGGGCCAAACCGGGGAGCTGTTTTTT,CASSPLGQTGELFF
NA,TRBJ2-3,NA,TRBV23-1,TGCGCCAGCAGTCAACCGAAAACCCTGGCAGATACGCAGTATTTT,CASSQPKTLADTQYF
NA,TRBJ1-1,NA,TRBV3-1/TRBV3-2,TGTGCCAGCAGAGGGGCCGGGGACGAAGCTTTCTTT,CASRGAGDEAFF
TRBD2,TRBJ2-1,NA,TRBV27,TGTGCCAGCAGTTCAAGTCGGCTAGCGGCCTACAATGAGCAGTTCTTC,CASSSSRLAAYNEQFF
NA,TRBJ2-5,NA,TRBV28,TGTGCCAGCAGTTTTGGAGAGACGAGGGAGACCCAGTACTTC,CASSFGETRETQYF
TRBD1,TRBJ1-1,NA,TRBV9,TGTGCCAGCAGCGTCGGGACAGGGGGCTTAGACACTGAAGCTTTCTTT,CASSVGTGGLDTEAFF
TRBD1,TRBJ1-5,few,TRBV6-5,TGTGCCAGCAGCCTGGGACAGAGGGCCTATCAGCCCCAGCATTTT,CASSLGQRAYQPQHF
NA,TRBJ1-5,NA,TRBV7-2,TGTGCCAGCAGCCTTAGGTTCCCCAATCAGCCCCAGCATTTT,CASSLRFPNQPQHF
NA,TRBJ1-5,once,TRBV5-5,TGTGCCAGCAGCCCCTGGGGGGCTGATAGCAATCAGCCCCAGCATTTT,CASSPWGADSNQPQHF
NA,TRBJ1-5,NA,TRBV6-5,TGTGCCAGCAGCAGGGCGGGGTATGGGCAGCCCCAGCATTTT,CASSRAGYGQPQHF
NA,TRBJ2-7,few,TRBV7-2,TGTGCCAGCAGCCCTTATGTGCAAAACTACGAGCAGTACTTC,CASSPYVQNYEQYF
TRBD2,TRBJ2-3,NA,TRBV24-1,TGTGCCACCAGTGCCGCCGGGACTACAGGCACAGATACGCAGTATTTT,CATSAAGTTGTDTQYF
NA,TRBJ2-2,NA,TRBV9,TGTGCCAGCAGCGTAGCATCAGGGAACACCGGGGAGCTGTTTTTT,CASSVASGNTGELFF
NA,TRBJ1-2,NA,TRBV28,TGTGCCAGCAGTAGAACCTATGGCTACACCTTC,CASSRTYGYTF
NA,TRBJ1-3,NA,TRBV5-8,TGTGCCAGCAGCTTGGTAGGGAACACCATATATTTT,CASSLVGNTIYF
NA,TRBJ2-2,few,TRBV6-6,TGTGCCAGCAGTTATGGGACTCCCCTCACCGGGGAGCTGTTTTTT,CASSYGTPLTGELFF
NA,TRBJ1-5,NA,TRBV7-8,TGTGCCAGCAGCTCCGGACGGGCAGGGAATCAGCCCCAGCATTTT,CASSSGRAGNQPQHF
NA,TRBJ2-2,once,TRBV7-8,TGTGCCAGCAGCTTAGCGGGGGCCGGGGAGCTGTTTTTT,CASSLAGAGELFF
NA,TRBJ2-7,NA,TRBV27,TGTGCCAGCAGTCGCATCGAGGGCAGCGAGCAGTACTTC,CASSRIEGSEQYF
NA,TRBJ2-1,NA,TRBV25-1,TGTGCCAGCAGTGATCCCCCTCAGGGAAGCTCCTACAATGAGCAGTTCTTC,CASSDPPQGSSYNEQFF
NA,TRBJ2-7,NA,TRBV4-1,TGCGCCAGCAGCCAAGATGACGTCTCGGACAGTCCCTACGAGCAGTACTTC,CASSQDDVSDSPYEQYF
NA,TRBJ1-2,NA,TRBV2,TGTGCCAGCATTAGGACAGATGGTTGGCCACCCCGCTTCTACTATGGCTACACCTTC,CASIRTDGWPPRFYYGYTF
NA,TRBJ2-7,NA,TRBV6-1,TGTGCCAGCAGTGCCGTTGGACAGCGGAGCTCCTACGAGCAGTACTTC,CASSAVGQRSSYEQYF
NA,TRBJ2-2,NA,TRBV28,TGTGCCAGCAGTTTAAGCCTCCCGGTGGCCACCGGGGAGCTGTTTTTT,CASSLSLPVATGELFF
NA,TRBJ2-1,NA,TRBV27,TGTGCCAGCAGTTTATCCACAGGAACGAATGAGCAGTTCTTC,CASSLSTGTNEQFF
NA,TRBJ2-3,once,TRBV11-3,TGTGCCAGCAGTAGGGGGAGTGGCGATACGCAGTATTTT,CASSRGSGDTQYF
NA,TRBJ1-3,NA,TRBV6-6,TGTGCCAGCAGCCAAAGTAGGGGGGGAAACACCATATATTTT,CASSQSRGGNTIYF
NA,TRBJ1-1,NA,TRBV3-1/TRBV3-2,TGTGCCAGCAGCCAAGTACAAGGGGGGACTGAAGCTTTCTTT,CASSQVQGGTEAFF
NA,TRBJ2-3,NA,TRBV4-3,TGCGCCAGCAGCCAGGGGACGGGAGATACGCAGTATTTT,CASSQGTGDTQYF
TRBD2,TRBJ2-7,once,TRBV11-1,TGTGCCAGCAGCTTAGTTACCGGCAGGACTAGCGGGAGGCAGTACTTC,CASSLVTGRTSGRQYF
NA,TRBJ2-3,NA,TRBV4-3,TGCGCCAGCAGCCAAGATTTTCGGAGCACCTACACAGATACGCAGTATTTT,CASSQDFRSTYTDTQYF
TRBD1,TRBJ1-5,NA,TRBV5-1,TGCGCCAGCAGCTTAGGACAGGACAATCAGCCCCAGCATTTT,CASSLGQDNQPQHF
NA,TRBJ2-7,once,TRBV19,TGTGCCAGTAGTATCACCGGGAGCTCCTACGAGCAGTACTTC,CASSITGSSYEQYF
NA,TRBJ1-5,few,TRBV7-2,TGTGCCAGCAGCACTGACACACATAGCAATCAGCCCCAGCATTTT,CASSTDTHSNQPQHF
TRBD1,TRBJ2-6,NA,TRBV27,TGTGCCAGCAGGCTCGCCGGACAGGGCGGAGCTGGGGCCAACGTCCTGACTTTC,CASRLAGQGGAGANVLTF